This T cell receptor (beta chain) was captured in a study of long-term antiretroviral therapy in people with HIV. At survey level, the immunoSEQ assay was run in its v3.0 version. Libraries were prepared by immunoSEQ multiplex PCR; TCRdb keeps only in-frame clonotypes and omits some of them. This repertoire shows tens of thousands of clones, 90% to 95% found once; its top ten account for 2.7%. This clone was recorded only once. Its cognate antigen is unknown. Study-level results: In the period from about 2003 to 2017, blood was collected, possibly under older ART regimens. Dominant in the repertoire at all time points were clones expanded before ART.

Here the sequenced sample was unsorted PBMCs, taken 7.4 years after starting antiretroviral therapy. This sequence originates from a man in his forties or fifties with HIV.

This CDR3 is CSASGTGNKPQHF. The CDR3 DNA reads TGCAGCGCATCCGGGACAGGGAATAAGCCCCAGCATTTT. J is TRBJ1-5 and V is TRBV29-1, with 9 bases identical to TRBD1. The CDR3 sequence is 13 residues long. V lost 7 bases, J lost 8 bases, and 9 bases stayed unmatched. Germline CDR1 is SQVTM and CDR2 is ANQGSEA.